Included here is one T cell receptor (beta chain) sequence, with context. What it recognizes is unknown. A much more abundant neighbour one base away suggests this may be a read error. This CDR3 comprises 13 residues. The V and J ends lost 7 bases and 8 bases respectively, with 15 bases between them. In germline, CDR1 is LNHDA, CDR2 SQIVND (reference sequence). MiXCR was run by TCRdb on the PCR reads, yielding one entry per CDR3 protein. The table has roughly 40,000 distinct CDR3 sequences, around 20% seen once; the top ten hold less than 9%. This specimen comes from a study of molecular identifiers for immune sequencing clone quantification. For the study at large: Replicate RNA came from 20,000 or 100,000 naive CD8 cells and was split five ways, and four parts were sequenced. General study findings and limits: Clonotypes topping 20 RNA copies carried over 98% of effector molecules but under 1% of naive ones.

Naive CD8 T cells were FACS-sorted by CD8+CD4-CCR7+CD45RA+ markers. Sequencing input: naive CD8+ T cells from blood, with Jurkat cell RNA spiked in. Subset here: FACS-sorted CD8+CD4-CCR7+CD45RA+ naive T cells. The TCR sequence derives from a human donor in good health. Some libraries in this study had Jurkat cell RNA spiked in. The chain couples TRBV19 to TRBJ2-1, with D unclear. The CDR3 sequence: CASNNAPNDEQFF. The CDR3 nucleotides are TGTGCCAGTAATAACGCCCCTAACGATGAGCAGTTCTTC.